What follows are 14 T cell receptor beta chains derived from one specimen sequenced in a study of T cells in Graves' hyperthyroidism and ophthalmopathy. The investigators amplified TCR beta CDR3 regions from RNA transcripts. First-round RT-PCR with HTBI primers amplified the TCR CDR3 region. Using its own MiXCR run on the multiplex PCR reads, TCRdb lists one record per CDR3 protein. The table has 450,000 to 600,000 distinct CDR3 sequences, less than 15% seen once. Sequences were obtained from blood. Receptor source: a woman aged 40 to 55 with Graves' hyperthyroidism.

Ten or more counts support this clonotype. J is TRBJ1-4 and V is TRBV3-1; tentatively, D is TRBD1 (5 bases). Germline V lookup: CDR1 LGHDT, CDR2 YNNKEL (reference sequence). The CDR3 covers 18 residues. Trimming left V 5 bases short and J 0 bases short, with 19 bases between. Here the CDR3 DNA reads TGTGCCAGCAGCAAAACAGGAGAAGCTACTGCAACTAATGAAAAACTGTTTTTT. It yields the protein CASSKTGEATATNEKLFF.

This clonotype was counted at least ten times. This chain joins TRBV29-1 and TRBJ1-1; no reliable D call. V was clipped by 2 bases and J by 5 bases, with 18 bases between them. CDR3 size: 15 residues. Germline CDR1 SQVTM, CDR2 ANQGSEA. This CDR3 reads CSVELPTQKGTEAFF. The CDR3 nucleotides are TGCAGCGTTGAATTGCCTACTCAAAAAGGGACTGAAGCTTTCTTT.

This clonotype was observed at least ten times. V gene TRBV20-1 combines with J gene TRBJ2-1; 9 bases are a match to TRBD2. The CDR3 extends over 15 amino acids. Trimming cost V 5 bases and J 10 bases; bases outside gene matches: 15. The germline V gene has CDR1 DFQATT and CDR2 SNEGSKA (reference sequence). In DNA form, the CDR3 reads TGCAGTGCTCCCTCGAGTATAGCGGGAGTTGGAGAGCAGTTCTTC. Its protein product is CSAPSSIAGVGEQFF.

This clonotype was counted at least ten times. J is TRBJ2-7 and V is TRBV2, with 7 bases fitting TRBD2. Germline V lookup: CDR1 SNHLY, CDR2 FYNNEI. The CDR3 loop spans 15 amino acids. J was trimmed by 2 bases and V by 8 bases; bases with no gene match: 12. The CDR3 DNA sequence: TGTGCCAGCGCCTTTGAGGCGGGAGAAACCTACGAGCAGTACTTC. It translates to CASAFEAGETYEQYF.

This clonotype was observed many times. CDR3 protein: CSVRGYSYNEQFF. Written as DNA, the CDR3 is TGCAGCGTCCGAGGGTACTCCTACAATGAGCAGTTCTTC. The chain joins TRBV29-1 to TRBJ2-1; TRBD2 is a possible D gene (5 bases). This CDR3 has 13 residues. V was shortened by 6 bases and J by 0 bases, with 9 bases between the two germline ends. Germline-derived CDR1 and CDR2 are SQVTM and ANQGSEA.

This clonotype was detected many times. This chain uses TRBV3-1 with TRBJ1-1; maybe TRBD1 (6 bases). The germline gives CDR1 LGHDT, CDR2 YNNKEL (reference sequence). This CDR3 region has 14 residues. Trimming shortened V by 2 bases and J by 1 base, and 8 bases separated the two germline ends. DNA for the CDR3: TGTGCCAGCAGCCAATCGGACAGGAACACTGAAGCTTTCTTT. Translation gives CASSQSDRNTEAFF.

As to this clonotype: The germline gene is not matched at one end of the junction; a read error may be the cause. CDR3 amino acids: CASSLGLAGERYF. The DNA of the CDR3 is TGTGCCAGCAGCTTAGGGCTAGCGGGAGAGCGGTACTTC. The chain carries TRBV11-2 and TRBJ2-7; TRBD2 aligns across 10 bases. This CDR3 region has 13 residues. Per germline, CDR1 SGHAT and CDR2 FQNNGV.

Concerning this clonotype: This may be a read error: a much more frequent sequence differs by one nucleotide. The J gene is TRBJ2-4, the V gene TRBV5-1; possibly TRBD2 for D (5 bases). V was shortened by 3 bases and J by 9 bases, with 16 bases between the two germline ends. There are 14 residues in the CDR3. Germline V lookup: CDR1 SGHRS, CDR2 YFSETQ. Written as DNA, the CDR3 is TGCGCCAGCAGCTCCACAGTGGGCGGAGGCATTCAGTACTTC. This translates into CASSSTVGGGIQYF.

This clonotype was seen many times. The junction does not match germline at one end; this may be a read error. The CDR3 coding sequence is TGTGCCAGCAGCTGGGGGACTAGCGGATCCTACGAGCAGTACTTC. Encoded protein: CASSWGTSGSYEQYF. This chain uses TRBV5-1 with TRBJ2-7, with TRBD2 matching 11 bases. Germline V gene data show CDR1 as SGHRS and CDR2 as YFSETQ. CDR3 length: 15 amino acids.

At least ten counts were recorded for this clonotype. V is TRBV6-1 and J is TRBJ2-1, with D tentatively TRBD1 or TRBD2 (5 bases each). CDR1 and CDR2 (germline): MNHNS, SASEGT. Trimming removed 1 base from V and 7 bases from J, with 20 bases in between. This CDR3 has 17 residues. In DNA form, the CDR3 reads TGTGCCAGCAGTGAAGTGGGGCTAGCACCCTACGCGAATGAGCAGTTCTTC. It yields the protein CASSEVGLAPYANEQFF.

This clonotype was counted between two and nine times. This chain links TRBV5-6 with TRBJ1-1; possible D gene TRBD1, 6 bases. The ends were cut back, 3 bases at V and 5 bases at J, with 14 bases in the middle. This CDR3 comprises 14 residues. Germline V gene lookup returns CDR1 SGHDT and CDR2 YYEEEE. The CDR3 loop is CASSSTGQGTEAFF. In DNA, the CDR3 is TGTGCCAGCAGCTCGACGGGACAAGGGACTGAAGCTTTCTTT.

This clonotype has at least ten counts. V and J are TRBV30 and TRBJ2-1, with a tentative D call TRBD1 (6 bases). Germline V gene lookup returns CDR1 GTSNPN and CDR2 SVGIG (reference sequence). The CDR3 runs to 13 residues. Trimming shortened V by 0 bases and J by 9 bases, and 12 bases separated the two germline ends. CDR3 sequence reads: CAWSVVQGPEQFF. DNA of the CDR3: TGTGCCTGGAGTGTGGTACAGGGTCCTGAGCAGTTCTTC.

This clonotype was detected ten times or more. As DNA, the CDR3 is TGTGCCAGCAGCTCCCGCGGGCTCCCCTACGAGCAGTACTTC. Translating gives CASSSRGLPYEQYF. The chain joins TRBV7-9 to TRBJ2-7; tentative D call: TRBD2 (5 bases). Germline CDR1 and CDR2: SEHNR and FQNEAQ (reference sequence). There are 14 residues in the CDR3. V was clipped by 4 bases and J by 2 bases, with 12 bases between them. The entire variable domain, with the rest obtained from reference TRBV7-9 and TRBJ2-7, is as follows: DTGVSQNPRHKITKRGQNVTFRCDPISEHNRLYWYRQTLGQGPEFLTYFQNEAQLEKSRLLSDRFSAERPKGSFSTLEIQRTEQGDSAMYLCASSSRGLPYEQYFGPGTRLTVT.

This clonotype has just a few counts. One junction end disagrees with the germline gene, perhaps due to a read error. The rearrangement links TRBV27 to TRBJ1-1; no definite D call. Germline assignment: CDR1 MNHEY and CDR2 SMNVEV (reference sequence). The CDR3 length is 14 residues. For the CDR3, the DNA is TGTGCCTGCAGTTTGAAGGCGGGGAACACTGAAGCTCTCTTT. This encodes CACSLKAGNTEALF.